This T cell receptor (beta chain) originates from a study of blood T cell repertoires in COVID-19 (dated by TCRdb to 2019 to 2021). About the full investigation: Samples covering the acute and convalescent phases of COVID-19 were provided by collaborators in the United States, Italy and Spain. The material from the prospective study consisted of cDNA or gDNA derived from T cells, B-cell-depleted T cells, or PBMCs. Subjects who had been exposed to COVID-19, were actively infected with it, or had recovered from it provided the deeply sampled blood TCRbeta repertoires that made up the dataset. A freely available public database, intended as a resource for researchers studying the immune response to SARS-CoV-2, is where the repertoires were released. Samples were obtained from the ongoing ImmuneRACE study (first 160 participants) and from some 1,200 subjects provided by 6 global collaborators. A de-identified subject ID, COVID-19 status, age in years and sex were almost always included in the sample metadata. HLA class I and class II types, where available, came from metadata supplied by the sample provider rather than from assay-based typing.

One collaborating source in Seattle enrolled patients while the patients were actively infected and followed the patients over time throughout the course of disease. Each collaborating institution followed its own protocols to collect whole blood in K2EDTA tubes. For TCRbeta analysis, collaborators shipped samples as frozen whole blood, isolated PBMCs, or DNA extracted from either of those sample types. What the research found in general, with its limitations: The amount of clinical and demographic metadata varied by source and participant and was provided uncurated.

The CDR3 contains 17 residues, cysteine and phenylalanine counted. This entry keeps only the CDR3 DNA: 51 bases, framed from base 1. In the germline V gene (reference sequence), CDR1 corresponds to LNHDA and CDR2 to SQIVND. V is cut by 0 bases and J by 4 bases, and the space between the germline ends is 18 bases. The immunoSEQ Assay, a bias-controlled multiplex PCR, was used to amplify TCRbeta CDR3 regions from genomic DNA. The paper's data handling went like this. The number of nucleated cells in each sample was estimated from the amplification of reference gene primers within the assay. Sequence reads were collapsed and filtered to measure the absolute abundance of every unique TCRbeta CDR3 rearrangement. For each sample, productive Simpson clonality was calculated as the square root of Simpson's diversity index over productive rearrangements. Here the immuneACCESS table is served through TCRdb, limited to in-frame sequences with V and J called. Missing clones are a known gap in these copies; in checked studies unresolved V genes cover under half, and the rest lacks a known reason. The V and J calls and clone size come from that table; D and trimming were worked out from the DNA. This sample comprises more than 250,000 clones, 70% to 90% of them detected only once. In total, the top ten clones hold 6.3% of the sample.

On this clone itself: There is no known antigen for this receptor. No base qualities exist here, and no much larger clone lies one base off it.

This TCR was sampled from a woman between 45 and 60 years old with COVID-19, enrolled during active disease. Recombination joined TRBV19 with TRBJ1-2, with TRBD1 tentatively as D gene (5 bases match). Specimen: peripheral blood. The sequence in DNA is TGTGCCAGTAGTATAGATCTTATAACAGGCGTCGGCTATGGCTACACCTTC. Its protein reads: CASSIDLITGVGYGYTF. The entire variable domain, with the stretches around the CDR3 drawn from the reference TRBV19 and TRBJ1-2 proteins, is DGGITQSPKYLFRKEGQNVTLSCEQNLNHDAMYWYRQDPGQGLRLIYYSQIVNDFQKGDIAEGYSVSREKKESFPLTVTSAQKNPTAFYLCASSIDLITGVGYGYTFGSGTRLTVV.